These T cell receptor beta chains were read from a single sample in a study of control samples from healthy donors and cancer patients. TCRdb's table, derived via immunoSEQ multiplex PCR, lists solely in-frame clones and lacks some. The data contain some 410,000 clones, approximately 92% of them singletons. Material: PBMCs. The receptors were sampled from a man between 40 and 49 years old with head and neck cancer. The CDR3 runs from the conserved cysteine through the conserved F or W. D genes are given only for firm matches. Some rows mark clone size as missing; the rest say once, few, many or name a class of expanded clone.

d_call	v_call	j_call	clone_size	cdr3_nt	cdr3_aa
TRBD2	TRBV9	TRBJ2-7	once	TGTGCCAGCAGCCCCTCCCGCGGGAGCCTTAGGTACGAGCAGTACTTC	CASSPSRGSLRYEQYF
NA	TRBV7-9	TRBJ2-7	NA	TGTGCCAGCAGCCTTGTCCGCACCTTAAAGACCTACGAGCAGTACTTC	CASSLVRTLKTYEQYF
TRBD2	TRBV11-2	TRBJ2-1	once	TGTGCCAGCAGCGAGACTAGCGGGATTGCCCATGAGCAGTTCTTC	CASSETSGIAHEQFF
TRBD1	TRBV24-1	TRBJ2-1	NA	TGTGCCACCGAATCCGGGACAGGGGGTAGGGATGAGCAGTTCTTC	CATESGTGGRDEQFF
TRBD1	TRBV5-1	TRBJ2-7	NA	TGCGCCAGCAGCTTGAGGGGACAGGGATCCTACGAGCAGTACTTC	CASSLRGQGSYEQYF
NA	TRBV19	TRBJ1-4	NA	TGTGCCAGTAGTATGGGCAGGTCTAATGAAAAACTGTTTTTT	CASSMGRSNEKLFF
TRBD1	TRBV28	TRBJ1-3	NA	TGTGCCAGCAGTGATCCGGGACAGGGAAACACCATATATTTT	CASSDPGQGNTIYF
TRBD1	TRBV30	TRBJ1-1	NA	TGTGCCTGGAAAACCGACAGGGCTGAAGCTTTCTTT	CAWKTDRAEAFF
TRBD1	TRBV6-6	TRBJ1-5	few	TGTGCCAGCACCTTCGAGGGGGCGCAGGTTCAGCCCCAGCATTTT	CASTFEGAQVQPQHF
NA	TRBV5-4	TRBJ2-1	NA	TGTGCCAGCAGCTTTGGGGGCGCGTACAATGAGCAGTTCTTC	CASSFGGAYNEQFF
NA	TRBV27	TRBJ1-5	few	TGTGCCAGCAGTTTATGGGGGGGTCAGCCCCAGCATTTT	CASSLWGGQPQHF
TRBD1	TRBV12-3/TRBV12-4	TRBJ1-2	NA	TGTGCCACCCGGACAGGCGGGGGTGGCTACACCTTC	CATRTGGGGYTF
TRBD1	TRBV9	TRBJ2-5	once	TGTGCCAGCAGCGTAGCATCCGGACAGGGGGATGAGACCCAGTACTTC	CASSVASGQGDETQYF
NA	TRBV29-1	TRBJ1-2	few	TGCAGCGTTGAAGGAGGCTACACCTTC	CSVEGGYTF
NA	TRBV5-1	TRBJ1-2	NA	TGCGCCAGCAGCTTGGTTCAGTCTAACTATGGCTACACCTTC	CASSLVQSNYGYTF
TRBD1	TRBV6-5	TRBJ2-7	NA	TGTGCCAGCAGTTACGGACAGGCTCAGACCTACGAGCAGTACTTC	CASSYGQAQTYEQYF
TRBD1	TRBV19	TRBJ1-1	NA	TGTGCCAGTAGTAGACAGGGGGGCATCAGTACTGAAGCTTTCTTT	CASSRQGGISTEAFF
NA	TRBV9	TRBJ2-2	NA	TGTGCCAGCAGCGTAGCGGTGTTACCAACCGGGGAGCTGTTTTTT	CASSVAVLPTGELFF
NA	TRBV9	TRBJ2-2	NA	TGTGCCAGCAGCGTGCAAAGCCCCCCCGGGGAGCTGTTTTTT	CASSVQSPPGELFF
NA	TRBV9	TRBJ1-6	NA	TGTGCCAGCAGCGTAAGGGGTGAGAATTCACCCCTCCACTTT	CASSVRGENSPLHF
NA	TRBV7-9	TRBJ1-6	once	TGTGCCAGCAGCGTAGGGCTGAGCTCCTATAATTCACCCCTCCACTTT	CASSVGLSSYNSPLHF
NA	TRBV27	TRBJ1-1	NA	TGTGCCAGCAGTACGAGACGGGGGACTGAAGCTTTCTTT	CASSTRRGTEAFF
NA	TRBV3-1/TRBV3-2	TRBJ2-5	NA	TGTGCCAGCAGCCGAAGGACAGAACAAGAGACCCAGTACTTC	CASSRRTEQETQYF
TRBD1	TRBV10-3	TRBJ2-7	NA	TGTGCCATCAGTGACCCTGGACAGGGTTCCTACGAGCAGTACTTC	CAISDPGQGSYEQYF
NA	TRBV3-1/TRBV3-2	TRBJ2-6	NA	TGTGCCAGCAGCCACATGACCGGGGCCAACGTCCTGACTTTC	CASSHMTGANVLTF
NA	TRBV12-3/TRBV12-4	TRBJ2-1	NA	TGTGCCAGCAGACAGGGATACAATGAGCAGTTCTTC	CASRQGYNEQFF
NA	TRBV6-1	TRBJ2-4	NA	TGTGCCAGCAGTGACCAGGGTAGTTCTCTACTAGCCAAAAACATTCAGTACTTC	CASSDQGSSLLAKNIQYF
TRBD1	TRBV7-9	TRBJ1-5	once	TGTGCCAGCAGCTTAACAGGGGGGGCGCAGCCCCAGCATTTT	CASSLTGGAQPQHF